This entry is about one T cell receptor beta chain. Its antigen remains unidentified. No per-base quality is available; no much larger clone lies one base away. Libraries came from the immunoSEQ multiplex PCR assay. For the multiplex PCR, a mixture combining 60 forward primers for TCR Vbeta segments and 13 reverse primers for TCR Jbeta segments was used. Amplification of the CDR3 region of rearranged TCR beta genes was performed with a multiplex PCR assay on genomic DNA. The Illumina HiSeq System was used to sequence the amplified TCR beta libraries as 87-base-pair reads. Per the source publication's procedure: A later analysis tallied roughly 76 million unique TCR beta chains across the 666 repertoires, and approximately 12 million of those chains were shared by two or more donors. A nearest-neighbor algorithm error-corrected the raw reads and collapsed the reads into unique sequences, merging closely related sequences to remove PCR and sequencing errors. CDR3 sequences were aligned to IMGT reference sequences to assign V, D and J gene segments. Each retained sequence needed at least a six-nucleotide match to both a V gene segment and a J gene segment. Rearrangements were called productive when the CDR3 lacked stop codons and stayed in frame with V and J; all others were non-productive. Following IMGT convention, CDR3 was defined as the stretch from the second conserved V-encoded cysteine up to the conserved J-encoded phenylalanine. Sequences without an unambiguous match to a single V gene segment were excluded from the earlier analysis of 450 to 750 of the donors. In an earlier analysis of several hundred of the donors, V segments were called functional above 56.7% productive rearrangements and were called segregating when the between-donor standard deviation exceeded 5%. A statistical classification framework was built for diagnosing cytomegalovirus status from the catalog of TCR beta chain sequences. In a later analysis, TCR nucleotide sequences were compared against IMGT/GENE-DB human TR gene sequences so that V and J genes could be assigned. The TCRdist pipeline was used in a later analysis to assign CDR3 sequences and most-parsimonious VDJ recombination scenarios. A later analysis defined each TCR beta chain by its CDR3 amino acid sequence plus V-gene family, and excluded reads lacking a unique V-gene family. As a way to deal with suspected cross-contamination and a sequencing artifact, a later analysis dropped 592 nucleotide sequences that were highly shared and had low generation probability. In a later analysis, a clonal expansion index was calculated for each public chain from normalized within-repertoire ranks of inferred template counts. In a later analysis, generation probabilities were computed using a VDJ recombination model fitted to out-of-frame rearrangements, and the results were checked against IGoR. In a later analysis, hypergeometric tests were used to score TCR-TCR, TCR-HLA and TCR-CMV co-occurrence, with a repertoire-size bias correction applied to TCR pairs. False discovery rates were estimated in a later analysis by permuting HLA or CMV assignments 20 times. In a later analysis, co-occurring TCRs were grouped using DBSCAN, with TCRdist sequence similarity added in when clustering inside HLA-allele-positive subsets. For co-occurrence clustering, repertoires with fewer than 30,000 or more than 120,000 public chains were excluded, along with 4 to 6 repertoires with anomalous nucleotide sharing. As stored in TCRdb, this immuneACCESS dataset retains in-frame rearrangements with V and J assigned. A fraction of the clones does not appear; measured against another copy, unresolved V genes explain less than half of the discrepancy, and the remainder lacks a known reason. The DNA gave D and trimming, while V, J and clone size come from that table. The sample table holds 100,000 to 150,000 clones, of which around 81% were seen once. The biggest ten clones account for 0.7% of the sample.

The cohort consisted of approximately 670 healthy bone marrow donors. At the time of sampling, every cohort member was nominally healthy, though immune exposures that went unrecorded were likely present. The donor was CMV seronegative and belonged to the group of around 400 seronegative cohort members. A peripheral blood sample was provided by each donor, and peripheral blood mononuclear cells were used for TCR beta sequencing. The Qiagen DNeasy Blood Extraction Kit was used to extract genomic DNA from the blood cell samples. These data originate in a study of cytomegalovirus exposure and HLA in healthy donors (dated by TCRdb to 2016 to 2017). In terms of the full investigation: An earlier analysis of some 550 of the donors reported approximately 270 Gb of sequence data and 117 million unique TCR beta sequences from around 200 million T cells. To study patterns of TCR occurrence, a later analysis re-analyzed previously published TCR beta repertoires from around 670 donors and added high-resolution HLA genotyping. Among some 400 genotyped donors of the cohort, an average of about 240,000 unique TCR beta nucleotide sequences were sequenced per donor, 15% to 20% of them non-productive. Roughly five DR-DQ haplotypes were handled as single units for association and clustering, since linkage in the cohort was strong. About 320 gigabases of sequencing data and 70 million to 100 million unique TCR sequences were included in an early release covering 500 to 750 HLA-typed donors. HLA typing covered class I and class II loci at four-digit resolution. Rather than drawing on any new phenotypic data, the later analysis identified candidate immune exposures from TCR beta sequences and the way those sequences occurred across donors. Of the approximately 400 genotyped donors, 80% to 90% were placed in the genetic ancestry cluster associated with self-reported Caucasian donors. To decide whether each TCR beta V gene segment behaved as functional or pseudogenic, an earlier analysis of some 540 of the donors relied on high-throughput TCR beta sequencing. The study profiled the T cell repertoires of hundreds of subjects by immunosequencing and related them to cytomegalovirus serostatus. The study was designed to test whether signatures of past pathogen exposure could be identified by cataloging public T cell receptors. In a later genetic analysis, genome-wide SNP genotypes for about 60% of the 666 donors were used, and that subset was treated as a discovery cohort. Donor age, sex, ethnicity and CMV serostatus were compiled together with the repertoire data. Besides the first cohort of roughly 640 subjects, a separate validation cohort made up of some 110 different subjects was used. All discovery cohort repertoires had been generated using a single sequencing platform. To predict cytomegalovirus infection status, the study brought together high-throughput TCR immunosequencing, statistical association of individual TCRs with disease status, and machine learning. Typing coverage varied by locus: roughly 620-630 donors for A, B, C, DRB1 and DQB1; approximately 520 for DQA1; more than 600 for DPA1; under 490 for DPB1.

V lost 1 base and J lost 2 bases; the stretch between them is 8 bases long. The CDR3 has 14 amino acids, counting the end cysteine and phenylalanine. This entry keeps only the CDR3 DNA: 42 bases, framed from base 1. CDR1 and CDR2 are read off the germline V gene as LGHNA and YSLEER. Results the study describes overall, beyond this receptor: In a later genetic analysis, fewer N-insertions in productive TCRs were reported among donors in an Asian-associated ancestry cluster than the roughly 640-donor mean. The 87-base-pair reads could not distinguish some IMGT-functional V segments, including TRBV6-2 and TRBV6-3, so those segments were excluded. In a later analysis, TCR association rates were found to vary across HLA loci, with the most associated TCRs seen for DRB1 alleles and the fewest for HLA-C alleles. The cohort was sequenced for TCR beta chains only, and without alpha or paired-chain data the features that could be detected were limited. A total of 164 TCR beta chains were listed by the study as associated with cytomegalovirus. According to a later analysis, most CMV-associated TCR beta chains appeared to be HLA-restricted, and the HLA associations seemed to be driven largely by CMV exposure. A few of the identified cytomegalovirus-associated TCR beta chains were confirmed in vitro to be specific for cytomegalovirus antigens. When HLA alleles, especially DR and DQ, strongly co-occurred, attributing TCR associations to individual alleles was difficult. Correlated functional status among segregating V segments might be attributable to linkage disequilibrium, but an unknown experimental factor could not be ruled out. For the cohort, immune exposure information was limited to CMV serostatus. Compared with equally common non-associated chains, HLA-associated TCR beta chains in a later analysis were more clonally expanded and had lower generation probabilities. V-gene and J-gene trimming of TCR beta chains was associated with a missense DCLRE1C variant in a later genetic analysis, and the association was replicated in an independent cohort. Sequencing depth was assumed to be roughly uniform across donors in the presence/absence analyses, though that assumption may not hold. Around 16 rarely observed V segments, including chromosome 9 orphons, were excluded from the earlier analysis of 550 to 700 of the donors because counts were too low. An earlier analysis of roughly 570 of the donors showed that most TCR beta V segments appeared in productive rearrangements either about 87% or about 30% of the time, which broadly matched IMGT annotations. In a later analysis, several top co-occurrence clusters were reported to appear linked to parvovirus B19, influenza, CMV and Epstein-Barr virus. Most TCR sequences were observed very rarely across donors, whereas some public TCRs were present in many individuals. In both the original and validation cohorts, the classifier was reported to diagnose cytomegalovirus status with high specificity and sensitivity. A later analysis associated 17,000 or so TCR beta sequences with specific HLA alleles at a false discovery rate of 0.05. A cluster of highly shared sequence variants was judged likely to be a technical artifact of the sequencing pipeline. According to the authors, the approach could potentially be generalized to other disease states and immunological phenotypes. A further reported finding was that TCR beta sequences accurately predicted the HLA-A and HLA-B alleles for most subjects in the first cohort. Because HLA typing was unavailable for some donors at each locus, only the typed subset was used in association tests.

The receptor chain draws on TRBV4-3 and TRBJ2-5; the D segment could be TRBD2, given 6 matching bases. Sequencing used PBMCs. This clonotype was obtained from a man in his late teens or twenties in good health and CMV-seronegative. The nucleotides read TGCGCCAGCAGCCAAGTGGGGACTCAAGAGACCCAGTACTTC. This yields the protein CASSQVGTQETQYF.